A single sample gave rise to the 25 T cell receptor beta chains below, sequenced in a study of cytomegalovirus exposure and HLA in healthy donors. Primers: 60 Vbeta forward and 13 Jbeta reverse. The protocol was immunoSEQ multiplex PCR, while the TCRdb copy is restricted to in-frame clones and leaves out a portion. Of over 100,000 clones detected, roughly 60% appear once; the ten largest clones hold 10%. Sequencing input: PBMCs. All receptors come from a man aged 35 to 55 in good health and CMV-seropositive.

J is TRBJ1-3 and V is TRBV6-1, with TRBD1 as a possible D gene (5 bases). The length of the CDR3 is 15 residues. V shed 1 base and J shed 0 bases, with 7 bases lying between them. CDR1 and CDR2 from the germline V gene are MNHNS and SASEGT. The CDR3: CASSEGQFSGNTIYF. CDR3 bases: TGTGCCAGCAGTGAAGGACAGTTCTCTGGAAACACCATATATTTT.

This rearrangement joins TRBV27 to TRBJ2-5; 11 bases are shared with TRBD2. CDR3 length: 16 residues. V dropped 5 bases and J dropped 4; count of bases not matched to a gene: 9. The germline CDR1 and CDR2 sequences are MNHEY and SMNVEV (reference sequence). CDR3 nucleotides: TGTGCCAGCAGTCCAATACCGACTAGCGGGACAGAGACCCAGTACTTC. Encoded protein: CASSPIPTSGTETQYF.

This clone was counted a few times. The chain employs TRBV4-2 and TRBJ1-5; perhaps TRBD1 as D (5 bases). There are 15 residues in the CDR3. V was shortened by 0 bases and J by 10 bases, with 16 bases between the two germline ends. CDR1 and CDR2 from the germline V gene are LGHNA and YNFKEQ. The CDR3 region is CASSQEPGQGSPQHF. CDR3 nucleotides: TGTGCCAGCAGCCAAGAACCCGGCCAGGGATCTCCCCAGCATTTT.

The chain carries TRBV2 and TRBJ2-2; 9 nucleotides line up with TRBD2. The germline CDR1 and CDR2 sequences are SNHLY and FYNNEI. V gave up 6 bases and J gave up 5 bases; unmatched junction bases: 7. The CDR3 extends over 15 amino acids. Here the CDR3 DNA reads TGTGCCAGCAGGGGCGGGAGGGCTATGACCGGGGAGCTGTTTTTT. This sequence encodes CASRGGRAMTGELFF.

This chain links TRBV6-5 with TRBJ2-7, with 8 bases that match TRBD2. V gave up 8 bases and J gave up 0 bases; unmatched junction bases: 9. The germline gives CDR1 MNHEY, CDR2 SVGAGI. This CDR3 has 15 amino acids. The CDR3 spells CASSRERGRSYEQYF. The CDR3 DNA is TGTGCCAGCTCACGCGAGCGGGGGCGCTCCTACGAGCAGTACTTC.

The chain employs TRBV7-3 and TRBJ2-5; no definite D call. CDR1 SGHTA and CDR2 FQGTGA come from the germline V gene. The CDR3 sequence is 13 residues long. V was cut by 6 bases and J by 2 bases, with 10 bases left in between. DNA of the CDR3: TGTGCCAGCAGAAACGACGGGCAAGAGACCCAGTACTTC. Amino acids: CASRNDGQETQYF.

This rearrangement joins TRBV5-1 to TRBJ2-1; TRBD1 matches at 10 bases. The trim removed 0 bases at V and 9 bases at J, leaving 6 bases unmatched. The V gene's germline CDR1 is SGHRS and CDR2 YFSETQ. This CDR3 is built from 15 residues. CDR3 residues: CASSLAGQGDREQFF. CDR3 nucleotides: TGCGCCAGCAGCTTGGCTGGACAGGGGGATCGTGAGCAGTTCTTC.

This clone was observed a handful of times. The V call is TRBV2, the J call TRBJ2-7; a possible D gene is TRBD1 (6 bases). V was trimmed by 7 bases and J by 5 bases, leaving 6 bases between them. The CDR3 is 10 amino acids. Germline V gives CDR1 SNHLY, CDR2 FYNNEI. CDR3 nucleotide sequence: TGTGCCAGCAACAGGGACGAGCAGTACTTC. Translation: CASNRDEQYF.

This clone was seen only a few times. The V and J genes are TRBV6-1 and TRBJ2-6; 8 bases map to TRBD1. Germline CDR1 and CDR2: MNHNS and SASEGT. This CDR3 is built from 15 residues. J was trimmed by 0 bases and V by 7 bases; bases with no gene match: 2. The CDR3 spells CASTTGGSGANVLTF. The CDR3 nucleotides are TGTGCCAGCACTACAGGGGGCTCTGGGGCCAACGTCCTGACTTTC.

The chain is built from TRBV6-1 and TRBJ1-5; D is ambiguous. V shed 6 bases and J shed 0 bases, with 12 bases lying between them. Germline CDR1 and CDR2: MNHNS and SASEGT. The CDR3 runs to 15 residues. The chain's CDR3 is CASSVDTYSNQPQHF. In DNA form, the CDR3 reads TGTGCCAGCAGCGTCGACACATATAGCAATCAGCCCCAGCATTTT.

This CDR3 reads CAINLGGNYGYTF. The CDR3 DNA sequence: TGTGCCATCAACCTAGGGGGCAACTATGGCTACACCTTC. V and J are TRBV5-4 and TRBJ1-2; 7 bases match TRBD1. CDR3 length equals 13 residues. Losses at the gene ends were 9 bases for V and 2 bases for J; bases not matched to a gene: 7. Germline lookup yields CDR1 SGHNT and CDR2 YYREEE (reference sequence).

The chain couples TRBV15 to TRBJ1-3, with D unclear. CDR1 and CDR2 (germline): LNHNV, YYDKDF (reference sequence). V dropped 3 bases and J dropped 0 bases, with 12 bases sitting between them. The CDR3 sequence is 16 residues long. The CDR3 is CATSRRLLLSGNTIYF. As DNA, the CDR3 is TGTGCCACCAGCAGGAGACTCCTACTCTCTGGAAACACCATATATTTT. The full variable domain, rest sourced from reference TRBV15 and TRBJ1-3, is DAMVIQNPRYQVTQFGKPVTLSCSQTLNHNVMYWYQQKSSQAPKLLFHYYDKDFNNEADTPDNFQSRRPNTSFCFLDIRSPGLGDTAMYLCATSRRLLLSGNTIYFGEGSWLTVV.

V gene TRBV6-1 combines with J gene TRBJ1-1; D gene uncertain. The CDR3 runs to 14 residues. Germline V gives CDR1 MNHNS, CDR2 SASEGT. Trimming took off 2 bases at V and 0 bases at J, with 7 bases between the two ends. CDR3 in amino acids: CASSEQAVNTEAFF. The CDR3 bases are TGTGCCAGCAGTGAACAGGCCGTGAACACTGAAGCTTTCTTT.

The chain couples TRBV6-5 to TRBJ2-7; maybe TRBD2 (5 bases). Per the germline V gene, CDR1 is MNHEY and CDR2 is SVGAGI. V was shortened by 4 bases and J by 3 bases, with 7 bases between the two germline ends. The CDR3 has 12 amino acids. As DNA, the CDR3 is TGTGCCAGCAGTTCCGGGGTCTACGAGCAGTACTTC. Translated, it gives CASSSGVYEQYF.

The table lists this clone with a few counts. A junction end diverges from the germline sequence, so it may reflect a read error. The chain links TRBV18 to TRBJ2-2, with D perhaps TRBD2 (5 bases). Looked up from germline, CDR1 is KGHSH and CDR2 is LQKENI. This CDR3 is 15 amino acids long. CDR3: CASSLTRGNPGELFF. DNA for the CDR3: TGTGCCAGCTCACTCACTAGAGGGAACCCCGGGGAGCTGTTTTTT.

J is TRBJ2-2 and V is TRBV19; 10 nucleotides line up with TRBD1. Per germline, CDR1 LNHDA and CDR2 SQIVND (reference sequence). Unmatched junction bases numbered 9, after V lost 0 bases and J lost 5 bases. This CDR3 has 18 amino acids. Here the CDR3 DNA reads TGTGCCAGTAGTATAGATCCACGGGACAGGGGCGGGACCGGGGAGCTGTTTTTT. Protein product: CASSIDPRDRGGTGELFF.

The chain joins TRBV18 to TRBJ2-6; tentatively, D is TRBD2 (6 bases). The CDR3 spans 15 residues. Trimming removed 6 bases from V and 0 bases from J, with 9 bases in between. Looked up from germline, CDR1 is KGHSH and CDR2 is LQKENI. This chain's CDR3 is CASSHGSSGANVLTF. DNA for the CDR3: TGTGCCAGCTCGCACGGGAGCTCTGGGGCCAACGTCCTGACTTTC.

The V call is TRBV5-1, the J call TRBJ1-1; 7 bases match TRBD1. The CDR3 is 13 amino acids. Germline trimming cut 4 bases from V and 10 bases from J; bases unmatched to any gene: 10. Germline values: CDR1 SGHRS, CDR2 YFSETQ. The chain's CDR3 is CASSGTQGLGAFF. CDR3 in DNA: TGCGCCAGCAGCGGTACACAGGGGCTTGGAGCTTTCTTT.

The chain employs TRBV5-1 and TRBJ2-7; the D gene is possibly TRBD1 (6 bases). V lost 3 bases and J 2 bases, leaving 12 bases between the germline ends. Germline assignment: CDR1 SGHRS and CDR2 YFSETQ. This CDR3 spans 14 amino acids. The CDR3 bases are TGCGCCAGCAGCTCCGGGACAATTACCTACGAGCAGTACTTC. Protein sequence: CASSSGTITYEQYF.

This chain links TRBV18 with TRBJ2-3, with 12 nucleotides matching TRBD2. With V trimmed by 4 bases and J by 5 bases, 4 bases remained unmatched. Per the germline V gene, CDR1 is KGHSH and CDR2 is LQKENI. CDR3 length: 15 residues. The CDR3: CASSQLAGGGDTQYF. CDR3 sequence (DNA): TGTGCCAGCTCACAACTAGCGGGAGGCGGAGATACGCAGTATTTT.

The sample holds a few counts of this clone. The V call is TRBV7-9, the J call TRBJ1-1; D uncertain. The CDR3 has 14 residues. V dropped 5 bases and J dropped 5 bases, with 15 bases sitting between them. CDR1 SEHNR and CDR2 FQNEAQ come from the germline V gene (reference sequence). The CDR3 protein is CASSHGRQTTEAFF. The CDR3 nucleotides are TGTGCCAGCAGCCATGGTCGTCAGACTACTGAAGCTTTCTTT.

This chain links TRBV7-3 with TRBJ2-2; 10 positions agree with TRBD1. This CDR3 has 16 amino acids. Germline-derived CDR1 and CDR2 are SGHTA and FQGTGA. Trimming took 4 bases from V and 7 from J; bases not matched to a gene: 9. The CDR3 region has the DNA TGTGCCAGCAGCTCAACCGGGACAGGGGCGGTCGGGGAGCTGTTTTTT. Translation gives CASSSTGTGAVGELFF.

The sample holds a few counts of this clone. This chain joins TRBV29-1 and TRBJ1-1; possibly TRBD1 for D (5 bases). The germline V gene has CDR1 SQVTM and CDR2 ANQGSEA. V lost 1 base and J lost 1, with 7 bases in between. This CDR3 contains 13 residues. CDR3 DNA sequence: TGCAGCGTTGAAGTACAGGAGAACACTGAAGCTTTCTTT. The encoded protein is CSVEVQENTEAFF.

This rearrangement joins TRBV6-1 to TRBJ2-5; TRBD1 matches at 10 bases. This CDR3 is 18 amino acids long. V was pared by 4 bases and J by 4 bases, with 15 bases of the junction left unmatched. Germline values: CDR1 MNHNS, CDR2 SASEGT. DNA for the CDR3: TGTGCCAGCAGTGCCCGACAGGGGGCGGAGCGGCTACCAGAGACCCAGTACTTC. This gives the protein CASSARQGAERLPETQYF.

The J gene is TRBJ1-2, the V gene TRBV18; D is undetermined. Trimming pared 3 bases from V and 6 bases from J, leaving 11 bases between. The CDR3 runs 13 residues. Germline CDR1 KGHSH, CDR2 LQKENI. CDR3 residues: CASSPQEWDGYTF. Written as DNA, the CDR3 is TGTGCCAGCTCACCGCAGGAATGGGATGGCTACACCTTC.